This T cell receptor (beta chain) was observed in a study of cytomegalovirus exposure and HLA in healthy donors. Study outcomes and limitations: Common viral pathogens seemed, in a later analysis, to connect with several of the most significant clusters.

Trimming cost V 5 bases and J 2 bases, with 9 bases left between them. This CDR3 comprises 13 residues. CDR1 is LGHNA and CDR2 is YNFKEQ in the germline V gene. Primers for the PCR totalled 60 Vbeta and 13 Jbeta. Clones were sequenced by immunoSEQ multiplex PCR, and TCRdb holds only the in-frame ones, with some missing. Of fewer than 150,000 clones listed, approximately 75% are singletons. This clone appeared a few times. Antigen unknown. The TCR was taken from a middle-aged man in good health and CMV-seropositive. The sequencing input was PBMCs. This rearrangement joins TRBV4-2 to TRBJ2-5; tentative D call: TRBD2 (5 bases). In nucleotides, the CDR3 is TGTGCCAGCAGCGTCGGGGAACAAGAGACCCAGTACTTC. This codes for CASSVGEQETQYF.